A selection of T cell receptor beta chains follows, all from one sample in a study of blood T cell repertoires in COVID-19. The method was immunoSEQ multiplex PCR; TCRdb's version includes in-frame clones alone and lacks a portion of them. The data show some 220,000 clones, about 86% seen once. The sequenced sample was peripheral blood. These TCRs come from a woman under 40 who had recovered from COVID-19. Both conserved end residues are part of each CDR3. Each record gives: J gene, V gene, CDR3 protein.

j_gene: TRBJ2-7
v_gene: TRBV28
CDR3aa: CASRTPGQAREQYF

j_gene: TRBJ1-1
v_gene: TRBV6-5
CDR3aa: CASSRRGQGTSEAFF

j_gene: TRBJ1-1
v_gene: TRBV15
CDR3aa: CATSSMNTEAFF

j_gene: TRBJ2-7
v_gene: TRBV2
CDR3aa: CASSTGRTEQYF

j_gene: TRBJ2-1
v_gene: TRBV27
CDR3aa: CASSPGLAGGPSYNEQFF

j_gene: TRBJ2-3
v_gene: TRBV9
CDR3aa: CASSPRDYTDTQYF

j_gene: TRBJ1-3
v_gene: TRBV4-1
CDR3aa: CASSRGQPFSGNTIYF

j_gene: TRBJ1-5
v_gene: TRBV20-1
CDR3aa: CSASNNNQPQHF

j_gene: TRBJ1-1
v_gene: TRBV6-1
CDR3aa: CASSDPTGVVKAFF

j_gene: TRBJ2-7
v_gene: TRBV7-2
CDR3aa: CASSERGGSSSYEQYF

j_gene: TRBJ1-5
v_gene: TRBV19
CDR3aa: CASSIHSRTDSNQPQHF

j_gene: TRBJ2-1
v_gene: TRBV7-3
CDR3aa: CASSLGGRASGNEQFF

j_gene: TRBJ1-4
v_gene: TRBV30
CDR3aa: CAWKVRSTLNEKLFF

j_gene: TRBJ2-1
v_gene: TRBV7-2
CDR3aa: CASSKKSGSSYNEQFF

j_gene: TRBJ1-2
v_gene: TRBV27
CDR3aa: CASSSGQGNYGYTF

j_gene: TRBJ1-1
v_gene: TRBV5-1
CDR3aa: CASSLGERTEAFF

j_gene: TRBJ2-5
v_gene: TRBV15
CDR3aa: CATSRDSGVETQYF

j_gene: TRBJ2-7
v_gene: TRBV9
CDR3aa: CASSPRLASEQYF

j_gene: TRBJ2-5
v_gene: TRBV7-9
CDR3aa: CASSSAGGQETQYF

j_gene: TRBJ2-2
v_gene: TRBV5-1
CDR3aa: CASQGQGNTGELFF

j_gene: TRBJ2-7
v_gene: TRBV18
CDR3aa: CASSPQFGSSYEQYF

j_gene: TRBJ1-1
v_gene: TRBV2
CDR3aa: CASSDQGNTEAFF

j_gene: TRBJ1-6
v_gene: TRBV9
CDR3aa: CASSLGRNSPLHF

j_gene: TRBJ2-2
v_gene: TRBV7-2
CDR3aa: CASSFGGRGFTGELFF

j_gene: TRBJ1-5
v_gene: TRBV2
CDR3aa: CASKGGYSNQPQHF

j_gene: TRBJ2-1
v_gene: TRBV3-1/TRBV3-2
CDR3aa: CASSQEANFHNEQFF

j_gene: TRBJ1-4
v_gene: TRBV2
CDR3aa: CASRGGGAANEKLFF

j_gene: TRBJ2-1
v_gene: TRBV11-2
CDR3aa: CASSLGAGVSNEQFF

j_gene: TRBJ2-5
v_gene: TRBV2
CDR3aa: CASSEYEETQYF

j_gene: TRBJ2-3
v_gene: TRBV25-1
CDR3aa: CASSPRLATDTQYF

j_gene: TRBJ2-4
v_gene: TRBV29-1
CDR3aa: CSVEASGSLIQYF

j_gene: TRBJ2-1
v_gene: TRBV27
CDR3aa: CASSFTSAYNEQFF